The 23 T cell receptor beta chains given below trace back to one sample, sequenced in a study of T-cell memory formation after mild COVID-19. TCRdb recomputed calls from the 5' RACE reads with MiXCR, one row per CDR3 protein. Of some 150,000 distinct CDR3 sequences detected, over 6% appear once; the ten largest clones hold approximately 2%. Sequencing was performed on PBMCs or a T cell subset sorted from them (not recorded which). All receptors derive from an adult woman who had mild COVID-19 (a few samples of this study predate the infection). Cell type and time point are not known.

This rearrangement joins TRBV20-1 to TRBJ1-2; D is undetermined. V was shortened by 6 bases and J by 10 bases, with 18 bases between the two germline ends. Germline V gene lookup returns CDR1 DFQATT and CDR2 SNEGSKA (reference sequence). The CDR3 totals 12 residues. The CDR3 here is CSAQPPSRFYTF. Here the CDR3 DNA reads TGCAGTGCCCAACCTCCATCCAGATTCTACACCTTC.

This clonotype has at least ten counts. The V gene is TRBV7-9, the J gene TRBJ2-7; 13 bases are a match to TRBD2. CDR1 is SEHNR, CDR2 FQNEAQ, per germline (reference sequence). Trimming took 4 bases from V and 9 from J; bases not matched to a gene: 9. The CDR3 length is 15 residues. The CDR3, as DNA: TGTGCCAGCAGCTCACTCGGACTAGCGGGAGTCGGGCAGTACTTC. It specifies CASSSLGLAGVGQYF.

The chain couples TRBV3-1 to TRBJ2-2; D uncertain. This CDR3 contains 13 residues. Trimming stripped 3 bases from V and 7 bases from J, with 9 bases between. Germline V gene data show CDR1 as LGHDT and CDR2 as YNNKEL (reference sequence). The CDR3 nucleotides are TGTGCCAGCAGCCAGAGCATAAGCGGGGAGCTGTTTTTT. It is translated as CASSQSISGELFF. The variable domain in full, with the rest retrieved from reference TRBV3-1 and TRBJ2-2, is DTAVSQTPKYLVTQMGNDKSIKCEQNLGHDTMYWYKQDSKKFLKIMFSYNNKELIINETVPNRFSPKSPDKAHLNLHINSLELGDSAVYFCASSQSISGELFFGEGSRLTVL.

V gene TRBV12-3 or TRBV12-4 combines with J gene TRBJ2-1; possibly TRBD1 for D (6 bases). The CDR3 totals 17 residues. V lost 6 bases to trimming and J lost 4 bases, with 22 bases between them. The CDR3 coding sequence is TGTGCCAGCAGCCGATCACCCATCGGACAGATATACAATGAGCAGTTCTTC. This sequence encodes CASSRSPIGQIYNEQFF.

The table lists this clonotype with a few counts. V and J are TRBV7-2 and TRBJ1-6; D is possibly TRBD1 (5 bases). The CDR3 is 16 residues long. V lost 0 bases to trimming and J lost 7 bases, with 13 bases between them. Germline V gene sequence: CDR1 SGHTA, CDR2 FQGNSA. Here the CDR3 reads CASSLAGRGNNSPLHF. The CDR3 DNA reads as TGTGCCAGCAGCTTAGCGGGGCGGGGAAACAATTCACCCCTCCACTTT.

This clonotype was seen repeatedly, ten times or more. The chain joins TRBV6-1 to TRBJ1-1, with no clear D. Germline V gene data show CDR1 as MNHNS and CDR2 as SASEGT. CDR3 length: 15 amino acids. Between the trimmed V and J ends, which lost 3 bases and 2 bases, there was a span of 13 bases. CDR3 nucleotides: TGTGCCAGCAGTGACAGCGGATGGGCCAACACTGAAGCTTTCTTT. Protein: CASSDSGWANTEAFF.

The rearrangement links TRBV12-3 or TRBV12-4 to TRBJ1-5; D gene ambiguous. This CDR3 has 14 amino acids. The germline V and J ends were trimmed by 5 bases and 2 bases, with 10 bases remaining between them. For the CDR3, the DNA is TGTGCCAGCAGTGTCGCCAGTGGCAATCAGCCCCAGCATTTT. Amino acids: CASSVASGNQPQHF.

This clonotype was observed a handful of times. The rearrangement joins TRBV2 to TRBJ1-1, with D hard to call. The CDR3 loop spans 13 amino acids. V was trimmed by 5 bases and J by 0 bases, leaving 7 bases between them. The germline V gene has CDR1 SNHLY and CDR2 FYNNEI. CDR3 coding DNA: TGTGCCAGCAGTAAGGACGTGAACACTGAAGCTTTCTTT. It is translated as CASSKDVNTEAFF.

This clonotype was counted many times. This rearrangement joins TRBV29-1 to TRBJ1-1; D is unclear. Germline V lookup: CDR1 SQVTM, CDR2 ANQGSEA. Trimming took 0 bases from V and 5 from J, leaving 10 bases between them. This CDR3 is built from 13 residues. The CDR3 sequence: CSVEEEPRTEAFF. The CDR3 DNA is TGCAGCGTTGAAGAAGAACCGCGGACTGAAGCTTTCTTT.

This clonotype has ten or more counts. This rearrangement joins TRBV6-5 to TRBJ2-1; 14 bases line up with TRBD2. Germline values: CDR1 MNHEY, CDR2 SVGAGI. The V segment lost 5 bases and the J segment 4 bases; nucleotides outside the gene matches: 7. This CDR3 has 17 residues. The CDR3 sequence is CASSKGLAGAPYNEQFF. DNA for the CDR3: TGTGCCAGCAGTAAGGGACTAGCGGGGGCCCCTTACAATGAGCAGTTCTTC.

The table lists this clonotype with many counts. The chain has TRBV7-3 and TRBJ2-3, with D uncertain. V was shortened by 0 bases and J by 2 bases, with 9 bases between the two germline ends. CDR3 length equals 15 residues. Germline CDR1 is SGHTA and CDR2 is FQGTGA. The CDR3 spells CASSLTGSHTDTQYF. The CDR3 DNA reads as TGTGCCAGCAGCTTAACGGGTAGCCACACAGATACGCAGTATTTT.

This clonotype was recorded many times. CDR3 protein: CASGGGLVDNEQFF. In DNA form, the CDR3 reads TGTGCCAGCGGGGGGGGGCTAGTTGACAATGAGCAGTTCTTC. The V call is TRBV5-5, the J call TRBJ2-1; D is possibly TRBD2 (7 bases). The CDR3 length is 14 residues. Germline-derived CDR1 and CDR2 are SGHKS and YYEKEE (reference sequence). V lost 7 bases and J lost 5, with 16 bases in between.

The rearrangement uses TRBV3-1 and TRBJ1-2; a weak D match, TRBD1 (5 bases). V lost 1 base and J lost 6, with 15 bases in between. The CDR3 has 15 amino acids. Per germline, CDR1 LGHDT and CDR2 YNNKEL (reference sequence). CDR3 nucleotides: TGTGCCAGCAGCCAAGCGGGGGGTAGTTGGGATGGCTACACCTTC. This sequence encodes CASSQAGGSWDGYTF.

This clonotype appeared many times. The chain links TRBV29-1 to TRBJ2-1, with a tentative D call TRBD2 (7 bases). CDR1 SQVTM and CDR2 ANQGSEA come from the germline V gene. The V end lost 3 bases, the J end lost 8 bases, and 14 bases lay between the germline ends. This CDR3 region has 13 residues. For the CDR3, the DNA is TGCAGCGTTGATATTGGGGGGGCGTATGAGCAGTTCTTC. It specifies CSVDIGGAYEQFF.

Ten or more counts support this clonotype. The V gene is TRBV3-1, the J gene TRBJ2-3, with D perhaps matching TRBD2 (6 bases). The germline gives CDR1 LGHDT, CDR2 YNNKEL (reference sequence). V was pared by 1 base and J by 0 bases, with 14 bases between. CDR3 length: 17 amino acids. CDR3: CASSQVRGGTSTDTQYF. The CDR3 nucleotides read TGTGCCAGCAGCCAAGTAAGAGGCGGGACCAGCACAGATACGCAGTATTTT.

This clonotype was seen a few times. The rearrangement links TRBV5-1 to TRBJ2-2, with 7 bases aligning to TRBD1. The CDR3 spans 15 residues. J gave up 4 bases and V 4 bases, and 7 bases lay outside the gene matches. Germline lookup yields CDR1 SGHRS and CDR2 YFSETQ. As DNA, the CDR3 is TGCGCCAGCAGCCACCTCGACAGGGCCACCGGGGAGCTGTTTTTT. The encoded protein is CASSHLDRATGELFF.

The V call is TRBV30, the J call TRBJ1-3; D is perhaps TRBD1 (6 bases). CDR1 is GTSNPN, CDR2 SVGIG, per germline (reference sequence). V was cut by 2 bases and J by 4 bases, with 21 bases left in between. The CDR3 loop spans 17 amino acids. CDR3 sequence reads: CAWSPLNYRAEGNTIYF. CDR3 DNA: TGTGCCTGGAGTCCCCTAAATTACAGGGCCGAAGGAAACACCATATATTTT.

This clonotype was seen only a few times. The genes are TRBV5-5 and TRBJ1-2; 7 positions match TRBD1. From germline, CDR1 is SGHKS and CDR2 YYEKEE (reference sequence). The CDR3 is 15 residues long. V shed 2 bases and J 2 bases; nucleotides not matched to a gene: 6. DNA for the CDR3: TGTGCCAGCAGCTTTTTCCAGGGGGAGAACTATGGCTACACCTTC. Translation: CASSFFQGENYGYTF.

This clonotype has a count of ten or more. This rearrangement joins TRBV6-5 to TRBJ2-4; D perhaps matches TRBD1 (6 bases). The CDR3 consists of 15 residues. The V end was cut by 6 bases, the J end by 6 bases, with 18 bases between. Germline lookup yields CDR1 MNHEY and CDR2 SVGAGI. CDR3 bases: TGTGCCAGCAGCTCCCCGGGGCAGGGGATAAACATTCAGTACTTC. Encoded protein: CASSSPGQGINIQYF.

This rearrangement joins TRBV19 to TRBJ1-5; D is possibly TRBD1 (5 bases). The V gene lost 7 bases and the J gene lost 5 bases, with 21 bases spanning the gap. Germline CDR1 LNHDA, CDR2 SQIVND (reference sequence). The length of the CDR3 is 16 residues. The CDR3 is CASNPVGRGEDQPQHF. As DNA, the CDR3 is TGTGCCAGTAACCCCGTGGGGAGGGGCGAGGATCAGCCCCAGCATTTT.

The table lists this clonotype with many counts. The rearrangement joins TRBV20-1 to TRBJ2-7, with a tentative D call TRBD2 (5 bases). V was cut by 0 bases and J by 9 bases, with 21 bases left in between. CDR3 length: 15 residues. Germline V lookup: CDR1 DFQATT, CDR2 SNEGSKA (reference sequence). The CDR3 spells CSARDPRQWEYWQYF. The DNA of the CDR3 is TGCAGTGCTAGAGATCCTCGGCAGTGGGAGTACTGGCAGTACTTC.

In its sample, this clonotype was seen a few times. A read error may account for a junction end that differs from germline. The chain uses TRBV4-2 and TRBJ2-1; 10 nucleotides line up with TRBD2. This CDR3 has 18 residues. The germline V gene encodes CDR1 LGHNA and CDR2 YNFKEQ. Here the CDR3 reads CASSEERGPSGSGNEQFF. Written as DNA, the CDR3 is TGTGCCAGCAGCGAAGAGAGGGGTCCTAGCGGGAGTGGTAATGAGCAGTTCTTC.

This clonotype was seen many times. The CDR3 DNA follows: TGTGCCAGCAGCTTATCTCGACTTAACACTGAAGCTTTCTTT. It is translated as CASSLSRLNTEAFF. The chain employs TRBV7-9 and TRBJ1-1; D is unclear. The V end lost 2 bases, the J end lost 2 bases, and 9 bases lay between the germline ends. Germline V lookup: CDR1 SEHNR, CDR2 FQNEAQ (reference sequence). This CDR3 is built from 14 residues.